The clone carrying this TCR beta chain was picked up one time. The antigen remains undetermined. This sample was taken from a study of PD-1 blockade in mismatch repair-deficient tumors. On the study more broadly: Enrolled about 2012-2017, patients had progressing, pretreated mismatch repair-deficient cancers of more than ten types.

Study-wide results and limits: Tumor-resident clones, often absent from pretreatment blood, expanded after pembrolizumab and then contracted.

The V and J ends lost 0 bases and 2 bases respectively, with 11 bases between them. The germline gives CDR1 SGDLS, CDR2 YYNGEE. This CDR3 region has 15 residues. TCRdb's copy holds only in-frame clones and misses some; the assay was immunoSEQ multiplex PCR. The data hold under 95,000 clones, with 65% to 85% observed a single time. Mismatch repair deficiency was confirmed in all patients, by PCR or immunohistochemistry. TCRs were sequenced from a few patients responding to pembrolizumab. The clonotype originates from an adult with mismatch repair-deficient cancer. This specimen consisted of peripheral blood, obtained 12 weeks after starting pembrolizumab. V usage is TRBV9 and J usage is TRBJ1-2; D perhaps matches TRBD1 (5 bases). CDR3 bases: TGTGCCAGCAGCGTAGGTGAGGGACGAAACTATGGCTACACCTTC. Protein sequence: CASSVGEGRNYGYTF. Filled out from reference TRBV9 and TRBJ1-2, the complete variable domain reads DSGVTQTPKHLITATGQRVTLRCSPRSGDLSVYWYQQSLDQGLQFLIQYYNGEERAKGNILERFSAQQFPDLHSELNLSSLELGDSALYFCASSVGEGRNYGYTFGSGTRLTVV.